This TCR beta chain was captured by sequencing in a study of cytomegalovirus exposure and HLA in healthy donors. Findings and limits, study-wide: The study flagged about 150 TCR beta chains as cytomegalovirus-associated. Presence/absence analyses rested on an assumption that sequencing depth was roughly uniform across donors.

The PCR employed 60 Vbeta primers together with 13 Jbeta primers. Method: immunoSEQ multiplex PCR; TCRdb's copy keeps in-frame clones and lacks some. The sample records 75,000 to 95,000 clones, 80% to 90% being singletons. Per germline, CDR1 MNHEY and CDR2 SMNVEV (reference sequence). CDR3 length: 14 residues. V was pared by 4 bases and J by 2 bases, with 4 bases of the junction left unmatched. To note about this clone: As yet, its antigen is unknown.

The J gene is TRBJ2-7, the V gene TRBV27; 8 bases map to TRBD2. This clonotype originated in a woman in her late teens or twenties in good health and CMV-seropositive. The specimen was PBMCs. This CDR3 is CASSSGLATYEQYF. The CDR3 bases are TGTGCCAGCAGTTCTGGACTAGCAACCTACGAGCAGTACTTC.